A single sample gave rise to the 3 T cell receptor beta chains below, sequenced in a study of shared clonotypes between healthy human individuals. Naive CD8 cells were CD45RO-negative, positively selected for CCR7, excluding terminally differentiated effector memory CD45RA+ cells. Profiling relied on immunoSEQ multiplex PCR, and the TCRdb table lists in-frame clones only, not all of them. This sample yields some 2,100,000 clones, of which just over 90% are seen a single time; 1.5% to 2% belongs to the top ten. The sequenced sample was naive CD8+ T cells from PBMCs. Receptor source: a man between 18 and 35 years old in good health. Some clones in this sample may be carry-over from other donors' samples.

A few counts support this clone. One junction end does not reproduce the germline sequence, and a read error may be involved. The CDR3 sequence is CASSPRVTGNAEAFF. CDR3 coding DNA: TGTGCCAGCAGCCCCCGGGTGACAGGGAACGCTGAAGCTTTCTTT. This chain uses TRBV9 with TRBJ1-1, with 7 bases identical to TRBD1. CDR3 length: 15 residues. Per the germline V gene, CDR1 is SGDLS and CDR2 is YYNGEE.

The chain couples TRBV13 to TRBJ1-1; D possibly corresponds to TRBD1 (5 bases). There are 14 residues in the CDR3. CDR1 and CDR2 from the germline V gene are PRHDT and FYEKMQ (reference sequence). V was pared by 6 bases and J by 5 bases, with 16 bases between. For the CDR3, the DNA is TGTGCCAGCAGGAGTGAGAGGGGCAGAACTGAAGCTTTCTTT. This gives the protein CASRSERGRTEAFF.

The V gene is TRBV11-2, the J gene TRBJ2-7; 7 bases match TRBD2. Germline CDR1 SGHAT, CDR2 FQNNGV. The CDR3 has 15 residues. With 1 base clipped from V and 5 bases from J, the junction kept 8 bases outside the gene matches. The CDR3 DNA sequence: TGTGCCAGCAGCTTAGGTGCGGGAGTACCCCACGAGCAGTACTTC. It codes for CASSLGAGVPHEQYF.